This TCR beta chain was captured in a study of T-cell reconstitution after alpha-beta-depleted transplantation in children. General study findings and limits: Certain patients had high TCRbeta diversity at day 60, and it came from recipient T cells and thymic progenitors that survived.

This clonotype was seen repeatedly, ten times or more. Its antigen is as yet unknown. Unique molecular identifiers were incorporated when the TCRbeta library was constructed. TCRdb ran MiXCR on the PCR reads and lists one entry per CDR3 protein. Of over 120,000 distinct CDR3 sequences listed, around 8.8% are singletons. The germline V gene has CDR1 SGDLS and CDR2 YYNGEE. This CDR3 contains 19 residues. Losses at the gene ends were 0 bases for V and 1 base for J; bases not matched to a gene: 6. The sample was PBMCs, mostly from graft donor cells, taken 180 days after TCRalphabeta/CD19-depleted stem cell transplant. J is TRBJ2-1 and V is TRBV9, with 14 bases fitting TRBD2. This sequence was found in a female patient younger than 10 who had a stem cell transplant for congenital amegakaryocytic thrombocytopenia, so the T cells may come from the graft donor. The CDR3 sequence: CASSVEGLAGDWSYNEQFF. CDR3 nucleotide sequence: TGTGCCAGCAGCGTAGAGGGACTAGCGGGAGACTGGTCCTACAATGAGCAGTTCTTC.